This T cell receptor beta chain was profiled in a study of CXCR3-negative and CXCR3-positive naive CD8 T cells (dated by TCRdb to about 2019). Regarding the research as a whole: In total, about 140 million TRB reads were obtained, or roughly 1.5 +/- 0.3 million reads per library. Diversity and physicochemical repertoire analyses were performed on around ten donors pooled from two independent experiments. For the TRBV-TRBJ cluster analysis, the naive subsets came from about five donors, while the memory cells came from 3 donors.

Sequencing instrument: NextSeq 550. The Human TCR Profiling Kit (MiLaboratory) was used to prepare UMI-labeled 5' RACE TRB cDNA libraries. cDNA synthesis used the entire amount of extracted RNA, and PCR amplification then used the entire amount of cDNA produced. Libraries were prepared in parallel using an identical number of PCR cycles. In the authors' own workflow: MIGEC and MiXCR extracted about 53,000 +/- 10,000 unique UMI-labeled TRB cDNA molecules per library, requiring at least two reads per UMI. On average, approximately 40,000 +/- 10,000 functional in-frame TRB CDR3 nucleotide clonotypes lacking stop codons were found per library. After each sample was downsampled to 5000 UMI-labeled TRB molecules, VDJtools was used to calculate diversity metrics such as normalized Shannon-Wiener and Chao1. VDJtools computed clonotype-size-weighted physicochemical properties of the central five CDR3 residues: interaction energy, strength, volume and Kidera factor 4. Once TCRdb had reprocessed the reads, it stored one entry per CDR3 protein sequence and supplied no DNA. TCRdb's processing, not the authors', yielded these V and J calls. This sample's table carries over 100,000 distinct CDR3 sequences. The top ten clones comprise about 0.3% of the sample.

Each CD8+ T cell subset was flow-sorted in triplicate, and some 300,000 cells per subset were placed directly into RLT lysis buffer. To exclude memory contaminants, naive CD8+ T cells were stringently defined as CD45RO-CCR7+CD27+CD95-. Peripheral blood mononuclear cells were isolated from buffy coats by standard density gradient centrifugation. A FACSAria III was used to flow-sort naive CXCR3-negative and CXCR3-positive CD8+ T cells. Total RNA was extracted from sorted cells with an RNeasy Mini Kit. Comments on this clonotype: There is no known antigen for this receptor.

Broader findings and caveats from the paper: TRBV-TRBJ usage was similar between naive CXCR3-negative and CXCR3-positive cells from the same donor, while memory cells showed distinct patterns. Repertoire diversity was comparably high in both naive subsets but much lower in memory CD8+ T cells. Because CXCR3 expression was partially decreased after cryopreservation, freshly isolated PBMCs were used for most assays. Compared with CXCR3-negative naive cells, CXCR3-positive naive cells had TRB CDR3s with higher hydrophobicity (lower Kidera factor 4), lower energy, and higher strength and volume indices. Because surface CD5, which has been linked to self-reactivity in mice, was comparable between naive subsets, TCR interaction strength was also inferred from TRB CDR3 physicochemical properties.

The source of this sequence is a human donor in good health. Some clones in this sample may be carry-over from other donors' samples. The sample was naive CXCR3- CD8+ T cells from blood. The sample's cell subset or site, from its label and the paper: CD45RO-CCR7+CD27+CD95- naive CD8+ T cells lacking CXCR3 (TNR3-).

The CDR3 region has the sequence CAISTLRVSGGAQETQYF. The V and J segments used are TRBV10-3 and TRBJ2-5; TCRdb's assignment of TRBD2 cannot be checked, as there is no DNA. In the germline V gene, CDR1 corresponds to ENHRY and CDR2 to SYGVKD. The CDR3 starts with the cysteine, ends with the phenylalanine, and has 18 residues. No DNA accompanies this entry.